The 30 T cell receptor beta chains listed next were all sequenced from one sample in a study of PD-1 blockade in mismatch repair-deficient tumors. Data came from immunoSEQ multiplex PCR; TCRdb stores just in-frame clones and leaves some out. The repertoire holds roughly 40,000 clones, with roughly 84% as singletons. Source: peripheral blood, taken approximately 1.5 years after starting pembrolizumab. These receptors came from an adult with mismatch repair-deficient cancer.

The chain joins TRBV30 to TRBJ2-3; 10 bases align to TRBD2. The J segment lost 4 bases and the V segment lost 0 bases, leaving 4 bases of the junction unmatched. Germline loops: CDR1 GTSNPN, CDR2 SVGIG (reference sequence). The CDR3 has 15 residues. The CDR3 loop reads CAWSVASGSSDTQYF. The CDR3 DNA reads as TGTGCCTGGAGTGTCGCTAGCGGGAGCTCAGATACGCAGTATTTT. Full variable domain (outside the CDR3, taken from reference TRBV30 and TRBJ2-3): SQTIHQWPATLVQPVGSPLSLECTVEGTSNPNLYWYRQAAGRGLQLLFYSVGIGQISSEVPQNLSASRPQDRQFILSSKKLLLSDSGFYLCAWSVASGSSDTQYFGPGTRLTVL.

The V call is TRBV27, the J call TRBJ2-7, with 7 bases identical to TRBD2. The J segment lost 2 bases and the V segment lost 3 bases, leaving 4 bases of the junction unmatched. The CDR3 extends over 14 amino acids. The germline V gene encodes CDR1 MNHEY and CDR2 SMNVEV (reference sequence). This chain's CDR3 is CASSFSSGTYEQYF. CDR3 DNA: TGTGCCAGCAGTTTTTCCAGCGGGACCTACGAGCAGTACTTC.

V gene TRBV10-2 combines with J gene TRBJ2-7, with D unclear. Germline V lookup: CDR1 WSHSY, CDR2 SAAADI. This CDR3 comprises 12 residues. V gave up 4 bases and J gave up 4 bases, with 8 bases separating them. DNA for the CDR3: TGCGCCAGCAGTGGATCGGAATACGAGCAGTACTTC. This gives the protein CASSGSEYEQYF.

The chain has TRBV7-3 and TRBJ2-4, with 7 nucleotides matching TRBD2. Germline CDR1 and CDR2: SGHTA and FQGTGA. This CDR3 is 13 amino acids long. The J segment lost 13 bases and the V segment lost 2 bases, leaving 8 bases of the junction unmatched. The CDR3 region is CASSLHKSGAQYF. CDR3 DNA: TGTGCCAGCAGCTTACATAAGAGCGGGGCCCAGTACTTC.

This rearrangement joins TRBV5-1 to TRBJ2-1; D is ambiguous. The ends were cut back, 2 bases at V and 0 bases at J, with 9 bases in the middle. There are 15 residues in the CDR3. In germline, CDR1 is SGHRS, CDR2 YFSETQ. Here the CDR3 DNA reads TGCGCCAGCAGCTTCGGAGAGAGCTCCTACAATGAGCAGTTCTTC. Protein product: CASSFGESSYNEQFF.

The genes are TRBV7-9 and TRBJ2-1; 13 bases match TRBD2. Germline CDR1 is SEHNR and CDR2 is FQNEAQ (reference sequence). This CDR3 is 19 amino acids long. Losses at the gene ends were 5 bases for V and 1 base for J; bases not matched to a gene: 11. CDR3 region: CASSPWTSGSKGSYNEQFF. The CDR3 DNA follows: TGTGCCAGCAGCCCGTGGACTAGCGGGAGTAAGGGTTCCTACAATGAGCAGTTCTTC.

The chain is built from TRBV4-2 and TRBJ2-5; 7 bases match TRBD2. Germline CDR1 reads LGHNA; CDR2 reads YNFKEQ. This CDR3 region has 20 residues. V trimming: 0 bases; J trimming: 4 bases; junction bases outside the gene matches: 20. The CDR3 loop reads CASSQDSPSSLAGARETQYF. CDR3 in DNA: TGTGCCAGCAGCCAAGATAGTCCTTCCTCACTGGCGGGAGCGAGAGAGACCCAGTACTTC.

V gene TRBV5-8 combines with J gene TRBJ1-3; TRBD1 aligns across 8 bases. J was trimmed by 3 bases and V by 0 bases; bases with no gene match: 8. Per germline, CDR1 SGHTS and CDR2 YDEGEE. This CDR3 has 17 residues. CDR3 residues: CASSLGLWTGHGNTIYF. CDR3 in DNA: TGTGCCAGCAGCTTGGGTCTGTGGACAGGGCATGGAAACACCATATATTTT.

This clone showed up just a few times. The V call is TRBV6-5, the J call TRBJ2-7, with D unresolved. The CDR3 is made up of 12 amino acids. Germline CDR1 MNHEY, CDR2 SVGAGI. Trimming shortened V by 2 bases and J by 3 bases, and 5 bases separated the two germline ends. CDR3 in amino acids: CASSYDRYEQYF. The CDR3 region has the DNA TGTGCCAGCAGTTACGACCGCTACGAGCAGTACTTC.

The CDR3 protein is CASSLGPSYEQYF. The CDR3 region has the DNA TGTGCCAGCAGCTTAGGTCCCAGCTACGAGCAGTACTTC. The chain uses TRBV13 and TRBJ2-7; the D is unclear. The CDR3 has 13 residues. The germline V and J ends were trimmed by 0 bases and 3 bases, with 6 bases remaining between them. Germline CDR1 is PRHDT and CDR2 is FYEKMQ (reference sequence).

The gene calls are TRBV7-2 and TRBJ2-7, with 10 nucleotides matching TRBD2. The CDR3 spans 18 residues. Germline trimming cut 4 bases from V and 2 bases from J; bases unmatched to any gene: 14. Germline V gene data show CDR1 as SGHTA and CDR2 as FQGNSA. The CDR3 protein is CASSSPERLAGVTYEQYF. In DNA form, the CDR3 reads TGTGCCAGCAGCTCACCAGAAAGACTAGCGGGTGTGACCTACGAGCAGTACTTC.

The chain has TRBV7-8 and TRBJ2-1, with TRBD2 matching 7 bases. The CDR3 totals 14 residues. Trimming at V came to 5 bases and at J to 5 bases, leaving 6 bases not matched to a gene. Germline V CDR1 and CDR2: SGHVS, FQNEAQ. The CDR3 loop is CASSRKRDHNEQFF. The CDR3 DNA follows: TGTGCCAGCAGCCGAAAGCGGGACCACAATGAGCAGTTCTTC.

In its sample, this clone was seen once. V is TRBV19 and J is TRBJ1-5; tentative D call: TRBD1 (5 bases). Trimming removed 5 bases at V and 3 bases at J, with 14 bases between. Germline V gene data show CDR1 as LNHDA and CDR2 as SQIVND (reference sequence). The CDR3 extends over 15 amino acids. As DNA, the CDR3 is TGTGCCAGTAGTTCAGGGACCCCGAACAATCAGCCCCAGCATTTT. Translation: CASSSGTPNNQPQHF.

This chain connects TRBV7-2 to TRBJ1-5, with D possibly TRBD1 on 5 matching bases. The CDR3 consists of 16 residues. The ends were cut back, 0 bases at V and 6 bases at J, with 15 bases in the middle. Germline CDR1 and CDR2: SGHTA and FQGNSA. In DNA form, the CDR3 reads TGTGCCAGCAGCTTAGCGGCAGGGAGGGCCACTCAGCCCCAGCATTTT. Amino acids: CASSLAAGRATQPQHF.

V and J are TRBV4-2 and TRBJ1-2, with D possibly TRBD1 on 5 matching bases. The V gene lost 2 bases and the J gene lost 7 bases, with 11 bases spanning the gap. The CDR3 is made up of 13 amino acids. Per germline, CDR1 LGHNA and CDR2 YNFKEQ. CDR3 DNA sequence: TGTGCCAGCAGCCAACCTGGGGCGCGTGGCTACACCTTC. It yields the protein CASSQPGARGYTF.

The rearrangement joins TRBV6-5 to TRBJ2-7; no definite D call. V lost 0 bases and J 3 bases, leaving 6 bases between the germline ends. The germline V gene encodes CDR1 MNHEY and CDR2 SVGAGI. This CDR3 region has 13 residues. CDR3 coding DNA: TGTGCCAGCAGTTACTCGGCCAGCTACGAGCAGTACTTC. The encoded protein is CASSYSASYEQYF.

This clone was seen a few times. The rearrangement uses TRBV27 and TRBJ2-7, with TRBD2 matching over 7 bases. The CDR3 spans 14 residues. Germline CDR1 MNHEY, CDR2 SMNVEV (reference sequence). The trim removed 5 bases at V and 3 bases at J, leaving 7 bases unmatched. Here the CDR3 DNA reads TGTGCCAGCAGTCAGGGAGGGCGCCACTACGAGCAGTACTTC. Residues: CASSQGGRHYEQYF.

The chain uses TRBV4-3 and TRBJ1-2, with D tentatively TRBD1 (5 bases). Between the trimmed V and J ends, which lost 1 base and 13 bases, there was a span of 10 bases. CDR3 length: 11 amino acids. Germline V gene data show CDR1 as LGHNA and CDR2 as YSLEER. This CDR3 reads CASSQAGGITF. The DNA for the CDR3 is TGCGCCAGCAGCCAAGCTGGGGGGATCACCTTC.

The DNA of the CDR3 is TGCGCCAGCAGCGCGGACCCCCCCCAGGAAGCTTTCTTT. Encoded protein: CASSADPPQEAFF. This chain links TRBV5-1 with TRBJ1-1; no definite D call. V was shortened by 4 bases and J by 8 bases, with 15 bases between the two germline ends. CDR1 SGHRS and CDR2 YFSETQ come from the germline V gene. The CDR3 sequence is 13 residues long.

This clone was seen a single time. The chain couples TRBV4-2 to TRBJ2-7; the D is unclear. V lost 2 bases and J 0 bases, leaving 8 bases between the germline ends. The germline V gene has CDR1 LGHNA and CDR2 YNFKEQ. This CDR3 has 14 amino acids. The DNA for the CDR3 is TGTGCCAGCAGCCAAATGGTTAGCTCCTACGAGCAGTACTTC. Its protein is CASSQMVSSYEQYF.

V usage is TRBV15 and J usage is TRBJ1-2; 7 bases match TRBD1. V shed 0 bases, J shed 0 bases, and the junction held 4 bases outside the gene matches. Per germline, CDR1 LNHNV and CDR2 YYDKDF (reference sequence). This CDR3 has 16 amino acids. In DNA form, the CDR3 reads TGTGCCACCAGCAGAGATAGGGGGCGGTCTAACTATGGCTACACCTTC. Its protein product is CATSRDRGRSNYGYTF. Filled out from reference TRBV15 and TRBJ1-2, the complete variable domain reads DAMVIQNPRYQVTQFGKPVTLSCSQTLNHNVMYWYQQKSSQAPKLLFHYYDKDFNNEADTPDNFQSRRPNTSFCFLDIRSPGLGDTAMYLCATSRDRGRSNYGYTFGSGTRLTVV.

The rearrangement joins TRBV29-1 to TRBJ2-1; D tentatively reads TRBD1 or TRBD2 (5 bases each). In germline, CDR1 is SQVTM, CDR2 ANQGSEA. With 3 bases removed from V and 6 bases from J, the gap between germline ends came to 15 bases. The CDR3 is 14 amino acids. In DNA, the CDR3 is TGCAGCGTTGACGGACTCCCTGGGGGCAATGAGCAGTTCTTC. The encoded protein is CSVDGLPGGNEQFF.

This clone was recorded a few times. The chain recombines TRBV6-7 with TRBJ1-5; TRBD1 matches 7 bases. TRBV6-7 counts as an open reading frame of uncertain function. V trimming: 7 bases; J trimming: 1 base; junction bases outside the gene matches: 7. The CDR3 has 15 residues. The CDR3, as DNA: TGTGCCAGCAACAGGGGTTTACAGAGCAATCAGCCCCAGCATTTT. Translation: CASNRGLQSNQPQHF.

J is TRBJ2-2 and V is TRBV7-3; D call uncertain. The CDR3 extends over 15 amino acids. V gave up 3 bases and J gave up 0 bases, with 8 bases separating them. Germline V gene lookup returns CDR1 SGHTA and CDR2 FQGTGA. The CDR3 here is CASSFYTANTGELFF. CDR3 bases: TGTGCCAGCAGCTTTTACACGGCGAACACCGGGGAGCTGTTTTTT.

The chain uses TRBV5-3 and TRBJ2-5; possibly TRBD2 for D (6 bases). Being an ORF, TRBV5-3 has a function that is uncertain. The V end lost 4 bases, the J end lost 4 bases, and 17 bases lay between the germline ends. The CDR3 has 15 amino acids. Here the CDR3 reads CARSIRRGKRETQYF. The CDR3 DNA reads as TGTGCCAGAAGCATCCGACGGGGGAAGAGAGAGACCCAGTACTTC.

This chain connects TRBV19 to TRBJ2-3, with TRBD2 matching over 11 bases. The J segment lost 0 bases and the V segment lost 10 bases, leaving 15 bases of the junction unmatched. Germline loops: CDR1 LNHDA, CDR2 SQIVND (reference sequence). The CDR3 runs 18 residues. For the CDR3, the DNA is TGTGCCACTAGCGAGGGACTAGCGGATTTCTTTAGCACAGATACGCAGTATTTT. Its translation: CATSEGLADFFSTDTQYF.

This clone showed up just once. The chain combines TRBV25-1 with TRBJ1-5, with TRBD1 as a possible D gene (6 bases). The CDR3 covers 16 residues. CDR1 and CDR2 from the germline V gene are MGHDK and SYGVNS. Trimming stripped 2 bases from V and 5 bases from J, with 16 bases between. The CDR3 spells CASSERGGQGHQPQHF. DNA for the CDR3: TGTGCCAGCAGTGAAAGGGGGGGTCAGGGTCATCAGCCCCAGCATTTT.

The chain has TRBV5-6 and TRBJ1-1, with D unresolved. Trimming stripped 2 bases from V and 5 bases from J, with 16 bases between. The length of the CDR3 is 15 residues. Germline lookup yields CDR1 SGHDT and CDR2 YYEEEE. CDR3 residues: CASSLGFGRRTEAFF. The CDR3 bases are TGTGCCAGCAGCTTAGGGTTTGGGAGGAGAACTGAAGCTTTCTTT.

This chain joins TRBV29-1 and TRBJ2-7; a possible D gene is TRBD2 (7 bases). The ends were cut back, 3 bases at V and 2 bases at J, with 11 bases in the middle. The CDR3 contains 13 residues. The germline V gene has CDR1 SQVTM and CDR2 ANQGSEA. CDR3: CSVEGGHPYEQYF. The CDR3 region has the DNA TGCAGCGTTGAGGGGGGGCATCCCTACGAGCAGTACTTC.

The chain is built from TRBV18 and TRBJ1-2; 8 bases align to TRBD1. J gave up 0 bases and V 5 bases, and 5 bases lay outside the gene matches. The CDR3 is 15 amino acids. From germline, CDR1 is KGHSH and CDR2 LQKENI. The CDR3 loop is CASSTGDRTNYGYTF. In DNA form, the CDR3 reads TGTGCCAGCTCAACAGGGGACAGGACTAACTATGGCTACACCTTC.